Given below is one TCR beta chain in context. This CDR3 has 14 amino acids. Trimming left V 4 bases short and J 7 bases short, with 13 bases between. Germline assignment: CDR1 LGHDT and CDR2 YNNKEL (reference sequence). cDNA came from roughly 0.53 to 1 ug RNA primed by random hexamers. Amplification of the TCR beta CDR3 was carried out by immunoSEQ multiplex PCR, which spanned a total of 54 Vbeta and 13 Jbeta segments. MiXCR, run by TCRdb on the immunoSEQ multiplex PCR reads, gives a single entry per CDR3 protein. The data hold around 130,000 distinct CDR3 sequences, with around 90% observed a single time. This sample stems from a study of CD8 T cells in Susac syndrome. Multiple sclerosis controls were treatment-naive patients with stable or active relapsing-remitting disease. In contrast to the negatively isolated CD8+ and CD4+ T cells, TEMRA cells were FACS-enriched.

The rearrangement links TRBV3-1 to TRBJ1-4; the D gene is possibly TRBD1 (6 bases). This receptor was taken from a human donor with multiple sclerosis. Sequencing was done on a sample of CD8+ T cells from PBMCs. CDR3 in amino acids: CASSPPGGGEKLFF. CDR3 bases: TGTGCCAGCAGCCCCCCAGGAGGGGGTGAAAAACTGTTTTTT. Using reference TRBV3-1 and TRBJ1-4 for the parts outside the CDR3, the full variable domain is DTAVSQTPKYLVTQMGNDKSIKCEQNLGHDTMYWYKQDSKKFLKIMFSYNNKELIINETVPNRFSPKSPDKAHLNLHINSLELGDSAVYFCASSPPGGGEKLFFGSGTQLSVL.